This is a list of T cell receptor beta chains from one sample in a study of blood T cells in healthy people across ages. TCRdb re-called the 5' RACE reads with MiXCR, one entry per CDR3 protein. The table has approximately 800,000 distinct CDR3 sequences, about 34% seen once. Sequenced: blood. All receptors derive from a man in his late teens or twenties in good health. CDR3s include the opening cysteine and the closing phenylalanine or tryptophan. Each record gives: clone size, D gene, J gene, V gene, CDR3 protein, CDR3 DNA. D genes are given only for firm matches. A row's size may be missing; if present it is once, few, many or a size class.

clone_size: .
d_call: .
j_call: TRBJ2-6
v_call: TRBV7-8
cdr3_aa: CASSLGGNAWANVLTF
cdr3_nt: TGTGCCAGCAGCTTGGGCGGGAATGCTTGGGCCAACGTCCTGACTTTC

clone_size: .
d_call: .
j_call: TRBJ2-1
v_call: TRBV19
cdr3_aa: CASSTNMGSERFF
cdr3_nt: TGTGCCAGTAGTACGAACATGGGGTCTGAGCGGTTCTTC

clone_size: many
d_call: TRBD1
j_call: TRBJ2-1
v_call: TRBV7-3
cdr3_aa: CASSPSPGGNEQFF
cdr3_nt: TGTGCCAGCAGCCCATCCCCAGGGGGCAATGAGCAGTTCTTC

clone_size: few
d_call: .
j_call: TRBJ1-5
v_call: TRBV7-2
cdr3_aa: CASSSSTNQPQHF
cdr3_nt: TGTGCCAGCAGCTCCTCGACAAATCAGCCCCAGCATTTT

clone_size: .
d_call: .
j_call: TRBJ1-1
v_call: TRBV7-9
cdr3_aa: CASSWGQGSSEAFF
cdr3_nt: TGTGCCAGCAGCTGGGGGCAGGGCTCTAGTGAAGCTTTCTTT

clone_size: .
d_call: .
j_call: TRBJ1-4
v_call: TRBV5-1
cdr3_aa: CASSLAQATNEKLFF
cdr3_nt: TGCGCCAGCAGCTTGGCGCAGGCAACTAATGAAAAACTGTTTTTT

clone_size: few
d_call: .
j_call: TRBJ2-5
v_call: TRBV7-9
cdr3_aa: CASSPGPHQETQYF
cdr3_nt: TGTGCCAGCAGCCCCGGACCTCACCAAGAGACCCAGTACTTC

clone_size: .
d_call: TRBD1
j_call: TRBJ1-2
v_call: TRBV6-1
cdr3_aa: CASSEAGQVFVGYTF
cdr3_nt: TGTGCCAGCAGTGAAGCGGGACAGGTCTTTGTCGGCTACACCTTC

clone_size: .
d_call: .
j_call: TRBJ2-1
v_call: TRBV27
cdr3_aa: CASSLNSAGHEQFF
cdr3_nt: TGTGCCAGCAGTTTAAATTCGGCCGGCCATGAGCAGTTCTTC

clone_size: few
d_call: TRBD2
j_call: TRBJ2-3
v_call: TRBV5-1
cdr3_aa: CASSSGTSGRTDTQYF
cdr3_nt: TGCGCCAGCAGCTCCGGGACTAGCGGCCGCACAGATACGCAGTATTTT

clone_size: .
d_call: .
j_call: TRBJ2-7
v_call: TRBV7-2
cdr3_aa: CASSLVRQGLAYEQYF
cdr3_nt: TGTGCCAGCAGCTTAGTCAGACAGGGACTGGCCTACGAGCAGTACTTC

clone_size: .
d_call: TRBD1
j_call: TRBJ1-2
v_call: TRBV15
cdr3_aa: CATSRGTGYGYTF
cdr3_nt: TGTGCCACCAGCAGAGGGACAGGGTATGGCTACACCTTC

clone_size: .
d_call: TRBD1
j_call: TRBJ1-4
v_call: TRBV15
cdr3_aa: CATSSPDRGSEKLFF
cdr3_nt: TGTGCCACCAGCTCACCCGACAGGGGAAGTGAAAAACTGTTTTTT

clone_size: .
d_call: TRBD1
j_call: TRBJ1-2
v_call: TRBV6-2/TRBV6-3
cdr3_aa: CASTKTGEIYYGYTF
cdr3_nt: TGTGCCAGCACGAAGACAGGGGAAATCTACTATGGCTACACCTTC

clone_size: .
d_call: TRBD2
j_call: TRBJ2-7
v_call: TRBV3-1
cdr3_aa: CASSHMGGGLSYEQYF
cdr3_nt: TGTGCCAGCAGCCATATGGGGGGAGGGCTATCCTACGAGCAGTACTTC

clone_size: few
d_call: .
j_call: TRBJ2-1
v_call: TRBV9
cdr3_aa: CASSVATSYNEQFF
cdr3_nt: TGTGCCAGCAGCGTCGCGACTAGCTACAATGAGCAGTTCTTC

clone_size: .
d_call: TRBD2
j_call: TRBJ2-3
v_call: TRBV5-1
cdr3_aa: CASSLGTSPTDTQYF
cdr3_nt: TGCGCCAGCAGCTTGGGGACTAGCCCCACAGATACGCAGTATTTT

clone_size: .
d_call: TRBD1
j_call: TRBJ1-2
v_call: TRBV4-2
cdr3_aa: CASSQEVYGGTGGSYTF
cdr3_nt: TGTGCCAGCAGCCAAGAAGTTTATGGCGGGACAGGGGGGAGCTACACCTTC

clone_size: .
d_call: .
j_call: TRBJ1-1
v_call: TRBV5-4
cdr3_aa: CASSTQGRETEAFF
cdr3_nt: TGTGCCAGCAGCACCCAGGGTAGAGAAACTGAAGCTTTCTTT

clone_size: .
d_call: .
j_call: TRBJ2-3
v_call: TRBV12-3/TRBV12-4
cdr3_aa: CASRISAATDTQYF
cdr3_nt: TGTGCCAGCAGGATCTCAGCGGCCACAGATACGCAGTATTTT

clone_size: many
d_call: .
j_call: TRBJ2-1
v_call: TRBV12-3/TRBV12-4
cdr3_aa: CASSFAGYNEQFF
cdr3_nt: TGTGCCAGCAGTTTCGCAGGCTACAATGAGCAGTTCTTC

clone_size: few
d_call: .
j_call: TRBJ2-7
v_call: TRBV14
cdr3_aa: CASSQVYRKSEQYF
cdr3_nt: TGTGCCAGCAGCCAAGTCTACAGAAAGAGCGAGCAGTACTTC